A single sample gave rise to the 10 T cell receptor beta chains below, sequenced in a study of blood T cell repertoires in COVID-19. The protocol was immunoSEQ multiplex PCR, while the TCRdb copy is restricted to in-frame clones and leaves out a portion. The sample lists 200,000 to 250,000 clones; about 81% were seen once. Sequencing was performed on peripheral blood. These receptors all come from a woman in her seventies with COVID-19, enrolled during active disease.

This chain connects TRBV29-1 to TRBJ1-1; 7 bases are a match to TRBD1. V dropped 5 bases and J dropped 2; count of bases not matched to a gene: 5. The CDR3 is 13 residues long. From germline, CDR1 is SQVTM and CDR2 ANQGSEA. The CDR3 sequence: CSVKTGINTEAFF. The CDR3 DNA is TGCAGCGTTAAGACAGGGATCAACACTGAAGCTTTCTTT.

The rearrangement links TRBV28 to TRBJ2-7, with TRBD2 matching 10 bases. This CDR3 is built from 17 residues. CDR1 is MDHEN, CDR2 SYDVKM, per germline. V was clipped by 6 bases and J by 2 bases; unmatched bases: 13. CDR3 amino acids: CASSRPGLARGAYEQYF. The CDR3 DNA is TGTGCCAGCAGCCGCCCGGGACTAGCGAGGGGTGCCTACGAGCAGTACTTC.

The V and J genes are TRBV11-2 and TRBJ1-3, with a possible D match to TRBD1 (5 bases). The CDR3 has 15 residues. Trimming stripped 0 bases from V and 2 bases from J, with 8 bases between. CDR1 and CDR2 from the germline V gene are SGHAT and FQNNGV. The CDR3 DNA reads as TGTGCCAGCAGCTTAGACAGGGCCCCTGGAAACACCATATATTTT. Protein product: CASSLDRAPGNTIYF.

Worth noting for this clone: A read error may produce the germline difference seen at one junction end. This chain uses TRBV25-1 with TRBJ2-1; 8 positions agree with TRBD2. The CDR3 is made up of 14 amino acids. Looked up from germline, CDR1 is MGHDK and CDR2 is SYGVNS. CDR3 amino acids: CVGRGQVGSNEQFF. As DNA, the CDR3 is TGCGTCGGGAGGGGCCAGGTGGGTAGCAATGAGCAGTTCTTC.

This clone came up once. This chain joins TRBV3-1 (or the pseudogene TRBV3-2) and TRBJ1-2; a weak D match, TRBD1 (5 bases). This CDR3 has 14 amino acids. Germline V gene lookup returns CDR1 LGHDT and CDR2 YNNKEL (reference sequence). V lost 5 bases and J 4 bases, leaving 14 bases between the germline ends. The CDR3 loop reads CASSARQSSYGYTF. CDR3 DNA sequence: TGTGCCAGCAGCGCCCGACAGTCTTCCTATGGCTACACCTTC.

The chain couples TRBV24-1 to TRBJ2-1, with unresolved D. Per germline, CDR1 KGHDR and CDR2 SFDVKD. V was cut by 7 bases and J by 0 bases, with 9 bases left in between. This CDR3 region has 14 residues. The CDR3 DNA sequence: TGTGCCACCAGAGATGGCAGCTCCTACAATGAGCAGTTCTTC. Amino acid sequence: CATRDGSSYNEQFF.

The chain carries TRBV2 and TRBJ1-5; D ambiguous. The CDR3 spans 15 residues. Germline CDR1 SNHLY, CDR2 FYNNEI. V was shortened by 6 bases and J by 3 bases, with 15 bases between the two germline ends. CDR3 amino acids: CASRAGRGFNQPQHF. The CDR3 DNA reads as TGTGCCAGCAGGGCCGGCAGAGGATTCAATCAGCCCCAGCATTTT.

J is TRBJ2-5 and V is TRBV29-1; D possibly corresponds to TRBD1 (6 bases). The V gene's germline CDR1 is SQVTM and CDR2 ANQGSEA. The length of the CDR3 is 13 residues. V lost 6 bases and J 3 bases, leaving 14 bases between the germline ends. This CDR3 is CSVLRGSEETQYF. DNA for the CDR3: TGCAGCGTACTCAGGGGATCTGAAGAGACCCAGTACTTC.

CDR3 DNA sequence: TGTGCCAGCAGCCTCATGACAGGTTACTATGGCTACACCTTC. Residues: CASSLMTGYYGYTF. The chain carries TRBV6-2 or TRBV6-3 and TRBJ1-2; maybe TRBD1 (6 bases). This CDR3 region has 14 residues. Trimming stripped 6 bases from V and 3 bases from J, with 14 bases between. Germline-derived CDR1 and CDR2 are MNHEY and SVGEGT.

The chain joins TRBV27 to TRBJ2-7; 13 bases are a match to TRBD2. Germline CDR1 reads MNHEY; CDR2 reads SMNVEV (reference sequence). V shed 4 bases, J shed 4 bases, and the junction held 4 bases outside the gene matches. The CDR3 loop spans 15 amino acids. The CDR3 DNA sequence: TGTGCCAGCAGTTCTGGACTAGCGGGAGTGTACGAGCAGTACTTC. It yields the protein CASSSGLAGVYEQYF.